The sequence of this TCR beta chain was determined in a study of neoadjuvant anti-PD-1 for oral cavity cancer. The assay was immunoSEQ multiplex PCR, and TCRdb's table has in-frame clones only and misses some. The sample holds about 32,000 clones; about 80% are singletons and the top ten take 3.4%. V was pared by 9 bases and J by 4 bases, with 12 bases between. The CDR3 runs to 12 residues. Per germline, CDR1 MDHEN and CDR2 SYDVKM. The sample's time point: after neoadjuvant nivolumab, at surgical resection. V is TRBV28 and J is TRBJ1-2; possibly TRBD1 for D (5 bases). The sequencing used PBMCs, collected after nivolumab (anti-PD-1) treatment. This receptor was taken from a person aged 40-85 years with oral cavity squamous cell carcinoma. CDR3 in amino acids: CASGQGSYGYTF. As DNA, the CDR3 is TGTGCCAGTGGGCAGGGTAGCTATGGCTACACCTTC.